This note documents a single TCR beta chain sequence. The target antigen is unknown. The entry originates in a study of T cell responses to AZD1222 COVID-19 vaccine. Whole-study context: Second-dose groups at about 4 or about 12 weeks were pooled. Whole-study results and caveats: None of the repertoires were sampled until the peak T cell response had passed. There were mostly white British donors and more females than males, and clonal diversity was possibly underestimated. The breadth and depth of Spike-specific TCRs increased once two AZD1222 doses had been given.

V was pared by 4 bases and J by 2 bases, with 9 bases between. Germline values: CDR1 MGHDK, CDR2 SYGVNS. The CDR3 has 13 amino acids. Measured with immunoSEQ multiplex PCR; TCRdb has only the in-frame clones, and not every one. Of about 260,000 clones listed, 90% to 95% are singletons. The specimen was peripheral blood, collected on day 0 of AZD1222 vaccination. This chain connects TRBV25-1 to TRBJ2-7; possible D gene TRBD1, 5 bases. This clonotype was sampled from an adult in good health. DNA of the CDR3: TGTGCCAGCAGTGGTGACAGTACCTACGAGCAGTACTTC. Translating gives CASSGDSTYEQYF.